This T cell receptor (beta chain) was documented in a study of PD-1 blockade in classical Hodgkin lymphoma. Profiled with immunoSEQ multiplex PCR; TCRdb holds only in-frame clones, not every one. Of 35,000 to 55,000 clones listed, about 65% are singletons. Exposure to brentuximab vedotin varied, and each patient had relapsed following autologous stem cell transplantation. The starting material was peripheral blood mononuclear cells (PBMCs), obtained before the second cycle of nivolumab. The receptor comes from a human donor with classical Hodgkin lymphoma.

The CDR3: CASSYLNHYEQYF. The CDR3 bases are TGTGCCAGCAGTTACCTGAACCACTACGAGCAGTACTTC. The gene calls are TRBV6-5 and TRBJ2-7; D ambiguous. CDR3 length equals 13 residues. V shed 2 bases and J shed 3 bases, with 8 bases lying between them. Germline V CDR1 and CDR2: MNHEY, SVGAGI.